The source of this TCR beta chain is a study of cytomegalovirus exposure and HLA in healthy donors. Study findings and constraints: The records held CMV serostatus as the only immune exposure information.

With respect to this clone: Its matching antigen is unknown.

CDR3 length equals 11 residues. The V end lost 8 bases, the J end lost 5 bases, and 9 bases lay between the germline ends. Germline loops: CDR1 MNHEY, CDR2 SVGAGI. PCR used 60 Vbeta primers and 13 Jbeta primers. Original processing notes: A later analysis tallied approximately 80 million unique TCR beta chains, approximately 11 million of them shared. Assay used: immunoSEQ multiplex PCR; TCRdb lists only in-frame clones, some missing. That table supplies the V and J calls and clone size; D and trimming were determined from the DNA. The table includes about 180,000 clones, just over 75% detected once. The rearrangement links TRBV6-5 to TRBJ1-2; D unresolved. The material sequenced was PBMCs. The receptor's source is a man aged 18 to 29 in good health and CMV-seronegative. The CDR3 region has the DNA TGTGCCAGCTTAGGAGCGTATGGCTACACCTTC. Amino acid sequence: CASLGAYGYTF.